This T cell receptor beta chain was recovered during a study of blood T cell repertoires in COVID-19. Study-wide context: The United States, Italy and Spain provided the acute and convalescent COVID-19 samples.

The germline gives CDR1 MNHNS, CDR2 SASEGT. The CDR3 covers 16 residues. V lost 1 base, J lost 5 bases, and 6 bases stayed unmatched. Sequencing was performed with immunoSEQ multiplex PCR; in TCRdb, only in-frame clones are kept and a portion is missing. The sample includes fewer than 350,000 clones, around 90% of them seen just once. This chain links TRBV6-1 with TRBJ2-1, with TRBD1 matching over 9 bases. The specimen sequenced was PBMCs or T cells enriched from blood (not recorded which). The TCR originated in a woman between 25 and 40 years old with acute COVID-19. The CDR3 here is CASSEVGQGRDNEQFF. As DNA, the CDR3 is TGTGCCAGCAGTGAAGTAGGACAGGGGAGGGACAATGAGCAGTTCTTC.